This T cell receptor beta chain was captured in a study of blood T cell repertoires in COVID-19. The wider study: Collection of acute and convalescent COVID-19 samples took place in the United States, Italy and Spain.

Germline values: CDR1 SGDLS, CDR2 YYNGEE. Trimming at V came to 4 bases and at J to 0 bases, leaving 7 bases not matched to a gene. This CDR3 has 16 amino acids. Participants were aged about 18 to 90 years, lived in around 22 US areas, and enrolled virtually. For recovered donors of Cohort 3, there were two negative PCRs, clearance, or symptom resolution. Per the study methods: From reference gene primer amplification, estimates of nucleated cell counts were derived. Only in-frame clones appear in the TCRdb table, and some are missing; sequencing was by immunoSEQ multiplex PCR. From that table come the V and J calls and clone size; the DNA was used to work out D and trimming. In the table there are fewer than 350,000 clones, 89% of which are singletons.

This TCR was sampled from a man between 60 and 75 years old who had recovered from COVID-19. The chain is built from TRBV9 and TRBJ2-1, with 7 positions matching TRBD2. The specimen sequenced was PBMCs or T cells enriched from blood (not recorded which). CDR3 sequence (DNA): TGTGCCAGCAGCCGAACACTAGCGAGCTCCTACAATGAGCAGTTCTTC. Its translation is CASSRTLASSYNEQFF.